This T cell receptor beta chain came from a study of shared clonotypes between healthy human individuals. Profiling relied on immunoSEQ multiplex PCR, and the TCRdb table lists in-frame clones only, not all of them. The data hold about 1 million clones, with more than 65% observed a single time. Germline V gene sequence: CDR1 MGHRA, CDR2 YSYEKL. The CDR3 covers 17 residues. Deletions cut 0 bases from V and 4 bases from J, with 16 bases between. The J gene is TRBJ1-3, the V gene TRBV4-1; TRBD1 is a possible D gene (6 bases). The TCR originated in a man younger than 30 in good health. The sample taken for sequencing was memory CD4+ T cells sorted from blood. The subset here: CD45RA-negative fraction. The CDR3 region has the DNA TGCGCCAGCAGCCAAGATCCGGCAGGGAGGGGGGGAAACACCATATATTTT. This sequence encodes CASSQDPAGRGGNTIYF.